This passage covers 29 T cell receptor beta chains from one sample sequenced in a study of shared clonotypes between healthy human individuals. Data came from immunoSEQ multiplex PCR; TCRdb stores just in-frame clones and leaves some out. The sample has a few hundred thousand clones; roughly 95% are singletons. CD45RO-negative, CCR7-positively selected cells formed the naive CD8 fraction, excluding terminally differentiated effector memory CD45RA+ cells. Material for sequencing was naive CD8+ T cells sorted from blood. The receptors originated from a woman in her twenties or thirties in good health.

For this clone: Other DNA variants within this sample encode the same CDR3. The J gene is TRBJ2-3, the V gene TRBV5-1; D call uncertain. Germline V gene lookup returns CDR1 SGHRS and CDR2 YFSETQ. The CDR3 loop spans 15 amino acids. Deletions cut 0 bases from V and 2 bases from J, with 10 bases between. CDR3 amino acids: CASSLEGGFTDTQYF. In DNA, the CDR3 is TGCGCCAGCAGCTTGGAAGGCGGATTCACAGATACGCAGTATTTT.

The V and J genes are TRBV7-9 and TRBJ1-5; tentative D call: TRBD1 (6 bases). The CDR3 has 15 residues. Trimming took off 5 bases at V and 3 bases at J, with 14 bases between the two ends. CDR1 and CDR2 (germline): SEHNR, FQNEAQ (reference sequence). The CDR3 sequence is CASSRTLGANQPQHF. The CDR3 DNA is TGTGCCAGCAGCCGGACCCTGGGGGCCAATCAGCCCCAGCATTTT.

The chain recombines TRBV27 with TRBJ2-1; the D gene is possibly TRBD1 (6 bases). The CDR3 sequence is 16 residues long. CDR1 is MNHEY and CDR2 is SMNVEV in the germline V gene (reference sequence). The V end was cut by 5 bases, the J end by 0 bases, with 14 bases between. The CDR3 sequence: CASSQTGPSSYNEQFF. The CDR3 DNA reads TGTGCCAGCAGTCAGACAGGCCCTAGCTCCTACAATGAGCAGTTCTTC.

This chain uses TRBV27 with TRBJ2-3; TRBD2 agrees at 7 bases. CDR1 is MNHEY, CDR2 SMNVEV, per germline (reference sequence). This CDR3 has 16 amino acids. Germline trimming cut 6 bases from V and 5 bases from J; bases unmatched to any gene: 14. In nucleotides, the CDR3 is TGTGCCAGCAGAGCGGGATTCCGAAGCGAGAGAGATACGCAGTATTTT. Translated, it gives CASRAGFRSERDTQYF.

The sample holds one count of this clone. The rearrangement uses TRBV7-9 and TRBJ2-1; the match to TRBD2 covers 15 bases. CDR1 is SEHNR, CDR2 FQNEAQ, per germline (reference sequence). V was pared by 7 bases and J by 7 bases, with 5 bases of the junction left unmatched. The CDR3 extends over 15 amino acids. This CDR3 reads CASNPGTSGRNEQFF. DNA of the CDR3: TGTGCCAGCAACCCTGGGACTAGCGGGAGGAATGAGCAGTTCTTC.

This chain links TRBV19 with TRBJ1-1; a possible D gene is TRBD1 (5 bases). Trimming shortened V by 8 bases and J by 3 bases, and 22 bases separated the two germline ends. The CDR3 covers 16 residues. From germline, CDR1 is LNHDA and CDR2 SQIVND (reference sequence). CDR3 sequence (DNA): TGTGCCAGTGCGGGGCTCCCTAACCCAGAAGACACTGAAGCTTTCTTT. Its translation: CASAGLPNPEDTEAFF.

This clone was seen just once. The CDR3 DNA reads as TGTGCCAGCAGCGTAGATGGTAGCGTCTACAATGAGCAGTTCTTC. Translated: CASSVDGSVYNEQFF. This chain joins TRBV9 and TRBJ2-1; weak D call: TRBD2 (5 bases). The CDR3 is 15 amino acids. Germline V gene lookup returns CDR1 SGDLS and CDR2 YYNGEE. Trimming stripped 0 bases from V and 3 bases from J, with 10 bases between.

V is TRBV19 and J is TRBJ2-2, with 10 bases aligning to TRBD1. Germline V gene sequence: CDR1 LNHDA, CDR2 SQIVND (reference sequence). Trimming took 10 bases from V and 6 from J; bases not matched to a gene: 14. The CDR3 is 16 amino acids. The CDR3 loop reads CATTSPGTGEAGELFF. The CDR3 coding sequence is TGTGCCACCACAAGTCCCGGGACAGGGGAAGCCGGGGAGCTGTTTTTT.

The chain has TRBV2 and TRBJ2-7; 8 positions match TRBD1. V shed 3 bases and J 7 bases; nucleotides not matched to a gene: 8. The CDR3 covers 14 residues. Germline V gene data show CDR1 as SNHLY and CDR2 as FYNNEI. The CDR3 loop is CASSDAGGLREQYF. CDR3 sequence (DNA): TGTGCCAGCAGTGATGCAGGGGGCTTGAGAGAGCAGTACTTC.

The chain recombines TRBV2 with TRBJ1-1, with a weak D call TRBD1 (6 bases). The CDR3 extends over 12 amino acids. The germline V and J ends were trimmed by 3 bases and 11 bases, with 13 bases remaining between them. Looked up from germline, CDR1 is SNHLY and CDR2 is FYNNEI. The CDR3 DNA reads TGTGCCAGCAGTGAGGGGACAATCGAGGCTTTCTTT. As protein: CASSEGTIEAFF.

As to this clone: This sample also contains other DNA sequences that code for the same CDR3. The chain couples TRBV13 to TRBJ2-7; D remains ambiguous. This CDR3 spans 13 amino acids. V lost 5 bases, J lost 3 bases, and 11 bases lay in between. The V gene's germline CDR1 is PRHDT and CDR2 FYEKMQ (reference sequence). The CDR3 nucleotides are TGTGCCAGCAGCCTCGGACGGAACTACGAGCAGTACTTC. Amino acid sequence: CASSLGRNYEQYF.

The chain has TRBV4-1 and TRBJ1-3; 7 bases line up with TRBD1. V was clipped by 3 bases and J by 4 bases; unmatched bases: 6. The CDR3 sequence is 15 residues long. CDR1 and CDR2 (germline): MGHRA, YSYEKL. The DNA for the CDR3 is TGCGCCAGCAGCCAGACAGGGAATTCAGGAAACACCATATATTTT. This codes for CASSQTGNSGNTIYF.

As DNA, the CDR3 is TGTGCCAGAAGCTTGGCCGGGTGTGCCACGAACACCGGGGAGCTGTTTTTT. It specifies CARSLAGCATNTGELFF. The chain has TRBV5-3 and TRBJ2-2, with unresolved D. TRBV5-3 is an ORF for which the function is uncertain. The V gene lost 0 bases and the J gene lost 0 bases, with 12 bases spanning the gap. This CDR3 comprises 17 residues.

The V gene is TRBV19, the J gene TRBJ2-1; D call uncertain. The V end lost 3 bases, the J end lost 2 bases, and 11 bases lay between the germline ends. This CDR3 has 15 residues. Germline CDR1 and CDR2: LNHDA and SQIVND (reference sequence). CDR3 sequence (DNA): TGTGCCAGTAGTATCCAGGACGAGACCTACAATGAGCAGTTCTTC. This sequence encodes CASSIQDETYNEQFF.

This sequence joins TRBV4-1 and TRBJ2-1, with D maybe TRBD2 (7 bases). CDR1 and CDR2 from the germline V gene are MGHRA and YSYEKL. With 3 bases removed from V and 0 bases from J, the gap between germline ends came to 12 bases. This CDR3 has 16 amino acids. The CDR3, as DNA: TGCGCCAGCAGCCAGAAGGGGGGGAGCTCCTACAATGAGCAGTTCTTC. This gives the protein CASSQKGGSSYNEQFF.

The chain combines TRBV27 with TRBJ1-1; TRBD1 aligns across 9 bases. Germline V gene sequence: CDR1 MNHEY, CDR2 SMNVEV (reference sequence). This CDR3 is built from 16 residues. The junction had 10 bases not matched to a gene; V was cut back by 5 bases and J by 3 bases. The CDR3 loop reads CASSLNRGRTDTEAFF. CDR3 bases: TGTGCCAGCAGTCTAAACAGGGGGCGAACGGACACTGAAGCTTTCTTT.

The chain recombines TRBV29-1 with TRBJ1-5; D is unresolved. Germline CDR1 and CDR2: SQVTM and ANQGSEA. The CDR3 sequence is 12 residues long. Trimming left V 4 bases short and J 5 bases short, with 9 bases between. CDR3 amino acids: CSVVANDQPQHF. The DNA for the CDR3 is TGCAGCGTTGTTGCCAATGATCAGCCCCAGCATTTT. The full variable domain, in which reference TRBV29-1 and TRBJ1-5 provide the parts outside the CDR3, is SAVISQKPSRDICQRGTSLTIQCQVDSQVTMMFWYRQQPGQSLTLIATANQGSEATYESGFVIDKFPISRPNLTFSTLTVSNMSPEDSSIYLCSVVANDQPQHFGDGTRLSIL.

This chain links TRBV19 with TRBJ2-1, with 9 bases identical to TRBD2. Germline CDR1 reads LNHDA; CDR2 reads SQIVND (reference sequence). The J segment lost 7 bases and the V segment lost 3 bases, leaving 7 bases of the junction unmatched. The length of the CDR3 is 15 residues. The CDR3 nucleotides are TGTGCCAGTAGTATTGTAGCTAGCGGGACGAATGAGCAGTTCTTC. Its translation is CASSIVASGTNEQFF.

The V and J genes are TRBV30 and TRBJ2-7; possibly TRBD1 for D (6 bases). This CDR3 is built from 11 residues. Germline V gives CDR1 GTSNPN, CDR2 SVGIG (reference sequence). The V gene lost 5 bases and the J gene lost 1 base, with 6 bases spanning the gap. The CDR3 coding sequence is TGTGCCTGGGGACAGTCCTACGAGCAGTACTTC. Its translation is CAWGQSYEQYF. Full variable domain (remainder filled in from reference TRBV30 and TRBJ2-7): SQTIHQWPATLVQPVGSPLSLECTVEGTSNPNLYWYRQAAGRGLQLLFYSVGIGQISSEVPQNLSASRPQDRQFILSSKKLLLSDSGFYLCAWGQSYEQYFGPGTRLTVT.

J is TRBJ2-1 and V is TRBV15; D gene ambiguous. The CDR3 spans 12 residues. The ends were cut back, 1 base at V and 11 bases at J, with 9 bases in the middle. Germline V lookup: CDR1 LNHNV, CDR2 YYDKDF (reference sequence). CDR3 DNA sequence: TGTGCCACCAGCAGAGCGGACCTCAAGCAGTTCTTC. Amino acid sequence: CATSRADLKQFF. The complete variable domain, with remaining parts taken from reference TRBV15 and TRBJ2-1, reads DAMVIQNPRYQVTQFGKPVTLSCSQTLNHNVMYWYQQKSSQAPKLLFHYYDKDFNNEADTPDNFQSRRPNTSFCFLDIRSPGLGDTAMYLCATSRADLKQFFGPGTRLTVL.

The genes are TRBV13 and TRBJ1-5, with D hard to call. V was shortened by 5 bases and J by 4 bases, with 9 bases between the two germline ends. The germline gives CDR1 PRHDT, CDR2 FYEKMQ (reference sequence). The length of the CDR3 is 13 residues. The CDR3 sequence is CASSLGPNQPQHF. The CDR3 region has the DNA TGTGCCAGCAGCCTTGGACCGAATCAGCCCCAGCATTTT.

The chain has TRBV11-3 and TRBJ2-3; D not certain. The V gene's germline CDR1 is SGHNT and CDR2 YENEEA. Trimming took off 0 bases at V and 2 bases at J, with 3 bases between the two ends. The CDR3 loop spans 13 amino acids. The CDR3 DNA sequence: TGTGCCAGCAGCTTAGATGACACAGATACGCAGTATTTT. It yields the protein CASSLDDTDTQYF.

The rearrangement links TRBV7-9 to TRBJ2-1; weak D call: TRBD2 (5 bases). Germline lookup yields CDR1 SEHNR and CDR2 FQNEAQ (reference sequence). Trimming cost V 4 bases and J 10 bases, with 14 bases left between them. The CDR3 loop spans 13 amino acids. CDR3 in amino acids: CASSSPYRGEQFF. CDR3 coding DNA: TGTGCCAGCAGCTCACCTTATCGAGGGGAGCAGTTCTTC.

The chain joins TRBV13 to TRBJ2-7; 9 nucleotides align to TRBD1. Germline V lookup: CDR1 PRHDT, CDR2 FYEKMQ (reference sequence). Trimming cost V 5 bases and J 2 bases; bases outside gene matches: 4. The CDR3 spans 14 residues. The CDR3 loop reads CASSRDRAAYEQYF. In DNA form, the CDR3 reads TGTGCCAGCAGCAGGGACAGGGCGGCCTACGAGCAGTACTTC. Looking up the rest from reference TRBV13 and TRBJ2-7 gives the full variable domain: AAGVIQSPRHLIKEKRETATLKCYPIPRHDTVYWYQQGPGQDPQFLISFYEKMQSDKGSIPDRFSAQQFSDYHSELNMSSLELGDSALYFCASSRDRAAYEQYFGPGTRLTVT.

The chain has TRBV7-9 and TRBJ2-7; 8 bases are a match to TRBD2. V dropped 5 bases and J dropped 1; count of bases not matched to a gene: 7. The CDR3 is made up of 15 amino acids. Germline V gene sequence: CDR1 SEHNR, CDR2 FQNEAQ (reference sequence). The CDR3 here is CASSVTTSASYEQYF. CDR3 DNA sequence: TGTGCCAGCAGCGTGACGACTAGCGCTTCCTACGAGCAGTACTTC.

The rearrangement uses TRBV15 and TRBJ2-3; 9 bases fit TRBD2. The junction had 9 bases not matched to a gene; V was cut back by 0 bases and J by 2 bases. CDR1 is LNHNV, CDR2 YYDKDF, per germline (reference sequence). This CDR3 is built from 18 residues. The CDR3 DNA sequence: TGTGCCACCAGCAGAGATCTGGGAGCGGGAGGACCCACAGATACGCAGTATTTT. It yields the protein CATSRDLGAGGPTDTQYF.

The chain is built from TRBV7-9 and TRBJ1-4; 9 bases map to TRBD1. The CDR3 totals 15 residues. CDR1 and CDR2 (germline): SEHNR, FQNEAQ (reference sequence). The trim removed 3 bases at V and 8 bases at J, leaving 7 bases unmatched. CDR3 amino acids: CASSFIQGAEEKLFF. Here the CDR3 DNA reads TGTGCCAGCAGCTTTATACAGGGGGCGGAAGAAAAACTGTTTTTT.

The V and J genes are TRBV7-6 and TRBJ1-4, with no clear D. V was cut by 1 base and J by 0 bases, with 12 bases left in between. CDR1 is SGHVS, CDR2 FNYEAQ, per germline. The CDR3 extends over 17 amino acids. The CDR3 loop is CASSLDVLGSTNEKLFF. The CDR3 bases are TGTGCCAGCAGCTTAGATGTTTTAGGTTCAACTAATGAAAAACTGTTTTTT.

The V gene is TRBV15, the J gene TRBJ2-3; 11 positions agree with TRBD1. The germline gives CDR1 LNHNV, CDR2 YYDKDF (reference sequence). The CDR3 is 15 residues long. The CDR3: CASLSRTGGSDTQYF. The CDR3 nucleotides are TGTGCATCACTCTCCCGGACAGGGGGCTCAGATACGCAGTATTTT.